Each of the 23 T cell receptor beta chains below was sequenced from the same sample in a study of T cells in Graves' hyperthyroidism and ophthalmopathy. RNA transcripts served as the template for amplifying TCR beta CDR3 regions. HTBI primers were used for first-round RT-PCR of the TCR CDR3. MiXCR, applied by TCRdb to the multiplex PCR reads, yields one record per CDR3 protein. This table holds 600,000 to 800,000 distinct CDR3 sequences, roughly 32% found once. The material sequenced was blood. Receptors originate from a woman aged 40 to 55 with Graves' hyperthyroidism.

The CDR3 region is CAIRMIMGHGNTGELFF. The CDR3 DNA reads TGTGCCATCAGAATGATAATGGGCCACGGGAACACCGGGGAGCTGTTTTTT. The rearrangement joins TRBV10-3 to TRBJ2-2; D is ambiguous. Germline CDR1 and CDR2: ENHRY and SYGVKD. The length of the CDR3 is 17 residues. Trimming cost V 6 bases and J 1 base, with 18 bases left between them.

The V call is TRBV7-9, the J call TRBJ2-5; tentatively, D is TRBD1 or TRBD2 (5 bases each). Germline values: CDR1 SEHNR, CDR2 FQNEAQ (reference sequence). The CDR3 runs 15 residues. Trimming stripped 5 bases from V and 2 bases from J, with 15 bases between. The CDR3 region is CASSRGTAEQETQYF. The CDR3 DNA follows: TGTGCCAGCAGCCGAGGGACGGCAGAACAAGAGACCCAGTACTTC.

V gene TRBV7-9 combines with J gene TRBJ1-3, with a possible D match to TRBD1 (6 bases). Germline assignment: CDR1 SEHNR and CDR2 FQNEAQ (reference sequence). The CDR3 has 13 amino acids. The V end lost 7 bases, the J end lost 2 bases, and 9 bases lay between the germline ends. The CDR3 loop is CASTTGPGNTIYF. The CDR3 nucleotides are TGTGCCAGCACCACAGGGCCTGGAAACACCATATATTTT. The whole variable domain, remainder taken from reference TRBV7-9 and TRBJ1-3, is DTGVSQNPRHKITKRGQNVTFRCDPISEHNRLYWYRQTLGQGPEFLTYFQNEAQLEKSRLLSDRFSAERPKGSFSTLEIQRTEQGDSAMYLCASTTGPGNTIYFGEGSWLTVV.

The chain links TRBV5-5 to TRBJ1-1; D gene uncertain. Trimming shortened V by 0 bases and J by 7 bases, and 10 bases separated the two germline ends. The CDR3 is made up of 13 amino acids. Germline CDR1 is SGHKS and CDR2 is YYEKEE (reference sequence). The CDR3 nucleotides are TGTGCCAGCAGCTTGGCCCGGAGGATTGAAGCTTTCTTT. This gives the protein CASSLARRIEAFF.

V usage is TRBV5-1 and J usage is TRBJ1-1; unclear D gene. CDR1 and CDR2 from the germline V gene are SGHRS and YFSETQ. Trimming left V 0 bases short and J 8 bases short, with 23 bases between. The CDR3 length is 17 residues. The chain's CDR3 is CASSLEFGVDPIREAFF. CDR3 nucleotides: TGCGCCAGCAGCTTGGAGTTTGGGGTAGACCCAATCCGAGAAGCTTTCTTT.

The chain joins TRBV7-9 to TRBJ1-5; the match to TRBD1 covers 12 bases. V lost 2 bases, J lost 9 bases, and 8 bases stayed unmatched. The germline CDR1 and CDR2 sequences are SEHNR and FQNEAQ (reference sequence). This CDR3 region has 16 residues. The CDR3 spells CASSLTGQGARRPQHF. DNA for the CDR3: TGTGCCAGCAGCTTAACGGGACAGGGGGCGAGGAGGCCCCAGCATTTT.

The J gene is TRBJ2-7, the V gene TRBV6-1; tentatively, D is TRBD1 or TRBD2 (5 bases each). The CDR3 length is 12 residues. In germline, CDR1 is MNHNS, CDR2 SASEGT. Trimming shortened V by 8 bases and J by 3 bases, and 11 bases separated the two germline ends. Written as DNA, the CDR3 is TGTGCCAGCCGGGACGATTACTACGAGCAGTACTTC. Translation gives CASRDDYYEQYF.

This clonotype showed up many times. The genes are TRBV5-1 and TRBJ1-1, with 7 bases aligning to TRBD1. V was pared by 4 bases and J by 3 bases, with 6 bases of the junction left unmatched. The V gene's germline CDR1 is SGHRS and CDR2 YFSETQ. The CDR3 length is 14 residues. The CDR3 here is CASSLGQVDTEAFF. As DNA, the CDR3 is TGCGCCAGCAGCCTAGGACAGGTAGACACTGAAGCTTTCTTT.

Points on this clonotype: One end of the junction does not line up with germline, which may come from a read error. V usage is TRBV7-9 and J usage is TRBJ2-3; TRBD1 matches at 9 bases. Germline V gene lookup returns CDR1 SEHNR and CDR2 FQNEAQ (reference sequence). CDR3 size: 16 residues. The CDR3 region is CASSRVRQGGTDTQYF. The CDR3 region has the DNA TGCGCCAGCAGCCGGGTTAGACAGGGGGGCACAGATACGCAGTATTTT.

This clonotype was seen more than once but under ten times. This chain connects TRBV9 to TRBJ1-4, with unresolved D. The CDR3 runs 15 residues. The V end lost 3 bases, the J end lost 0 bases, and 9 bases lay between the germline ends. Germline lookup yields CDR1 SGDLS and CDR2 YYNGEE. CDR3: CASSAQDSTNEKLFF. CDR3 nucleotides: TGTGCCAGCAGCGCCCAGGACTCAACTAATGAAAAACTGTTTTTT.

The chain is built from TRBV6-5 and TRBJ2-2; weak D call: TRBD1 (5 bases). There are 14 residues in the CDR3. V was clipped by 5 bases and J by 5 bases, with 12 bases between them. Germline assignment: CDR1 MNHEY and CDR2 SVGAGI. CDR3 in amino acids: CASSAGALTGELFF. CDR3 nucleotide sequence: TGTGCCAGCAGTGCTGGGGCATTGACCGGGGAGCTGTTTTTT.

This clonotype was detected ten times or more. The chain joins TRBV20-1 to TRBJ1-2; 7 positions match TRBD1. Germline loops: CDR1 DFQATT, CDR2 SNEGSKA (reference sequence). The trim removed 6 bases at V and 0 bases at J, leaving 10 bases unmatched. The length of the CDR3 is 15 residues. The CDR3 spells CSAPRDSVANYGYTF. The CDR3, as DNA: TGCAGTGCCCCGCGGGACAGCGTCGCTAACTATGGCTACACCTTC.

V usage is TRBV28 and J usage is TRBJ1-3; D ambiguous. The V end lost 7 bases, the J end lost 9 bases, and 13 bases lay between the germline ends. This CDR3 is built from 12 residues. Germline CDR1 is MDHEN and CDR2 is SYDVKM. CDR3 in DNA: TGTGCCAGCATCCCCCCGGGTGGCACCATATATTTT. It yields the protein CASIPPGGTIYF. The variable domain in full, completed from reference TRBV28 and TRBJ1-3, reads DVKVTQSSRYLVKRTGEKVFLECVQDMDHENMFWYRQDPGLGLRLIYFSYDVKMKEKGDIPEGYSVSREKKERFSLILESASTNQTSMYLCASIPPGGTIYFGEGSWLTVV.

The V gene is TRBV7-8, the J gene TRBJ2-2, with TRBD2 as a possible D gene (6 bases). CDR1 is SGHVS, CDR2 FQNEAQ, per germline. V was clipped by 3 bases and J by 5 bases, with 13 bases between them. CDR3 size: 15 residues. The CDR3: CASSFGAGRTGELFF. In nucleotides, the CDR3 is TGTGCCAGCAGCTTTGGGGCGGGAAGGACCGGGGAGCTGTTTTTT.

This clonotype has at least ten counts. The chain carries TRBV6-6 and TRBJ2-7, with TRBD2 matching 8 bases. Germline loops: CDR1 MNHNY, CDR2 SVGAGI (reference sequence). After removal of 6 bases from V and 0 bases from J, the junction contained 7 bases not matched to a gene. The length of the CDR3 is 15 residues. CDR3 sequence reads: CASSRTGTSSYEQYF. The CDR3, as DNA: TGTGCCAGCAGCAGAACCGGGACTAGCTCCTACGAGCAGTACTTC.

This clonotype came up many times. The V gene is TRBV5-1, the J gene TRBJ2-7; 8 nucleotides match TRBD1. After removal of 0 bases from V and 4 bases from J, the junction contained 3 bases not matched to a gene. The CDR3 extends over 14 amino acids. CDR1 is SGHRS, CDR2 YFSETQ, per germline. DNA of the CDR3: TGCGCCAGCAGCTTGGTGACAGGGGAGTACGAGCAGTACTTC. Translated: CASSLVTGEYEQYF. The full variable domain, in which reference TRBV5-1 and TRBJ2-7 provide the parts outside the CDR3, is KAGVTQTPRYLIKTRGQQVTLSCSPISGHRSVSWYQQTPGQGLQFLFEYFSETQRNKGNFPGRFSGRQFSNSRSEMNVSTLELGDSALYLCASSLVTGEYEQYFGPGTRLTVT.

Ten or more counts support this clonotype. This sequence joins TRBV6-5 and TRBJ1-6; 12 bases map to TRBD1. The CDR3 spans 15 residues. Germline assignment: CDR1 MNHEY and CDR2 SVGAGI. The J segment lost 8 bases and the V segment lost 2 bases, leaving 1 base of the junction unmatched. CDR3 bases: TGTGCCAGCAGTTACGGGACAGGGGGCGATTCACCCCTCCACTTT. Protein: CASSYGTGGDSPLHF.

This chain connects TRBV25-1 to TRBJ1-1; 10 bases align to TRBD1. The CDR3 loop spans 14 amino acids. The V gene end was trimmed by 8 bases and the J gene end by 5 bases; junction bases not matched to a gene: 8. The germline V gene has CDR1 MGHDK and CDR2 SYGVNS. The CDR3 here is CASERQGAGTEAFF. The CDR3 coding sequence is TGTGCCAGCGAGAGACAGGGGGCCGGTACTGAAGCTTTCTTT.

The sample holds a few counts of this clonotype. This chain connects TRBV19 to TRBJ1-1, with D uncertain. V was pared by 4 bases and J by 5 bases, with 11 bases between. CDR1 LNHDA and CDR2 SQIVND come from the germline V gene (reference sequence). CDR3 size: 13 residues. CDR3 sequence reads: CASSTGRRTEAFF. The DNA of the CDR3 is TGTGCCAGTAGTACGGGGAGGAGAACTGAAGCTTTCTTT.

The genes are TRBV6-5 and TRBJ1-5; D possibly corresponds to TRBD1 (5 bases). The germline V and J ends were trimmed by 3 bases and 7 bases, with 10 bases remaining between them. The CDR3 is 13 residues long. Germline V gene lookup returns CDR1 MNHEY and CDR2 SVGAGI. The CDR3 region is CASSYGGWQPQHF. The CDR3 DNA reads as TGTGCCAGCAGTTATGGGGGTTGGCAGCCCCAGCATTTT.

This clonotype was seen only once. The chain links TRBV7-2 to TRBJ2-7, with D perhaps TRBD2 (6 bases). The CDR3 totals 15 residues. Germline V lookup: CDR1 SGHTA, CDR2 FQGNSA. Trimming cost V 2 bases and J 2 bases, with 13 bases left between them. The CDR3 reads CASSLTLASTYEQYF. The CDR3 DNA follows: TGTGCCAGCAGCTTAACCCTAGCGAGCACCTACGAGCAGTACTTC. Full variable domain (missing parts from reference TRBV7-2 and TRBJ2-7): GAGVSQSPSNKVTEKGKDVELRCDPISGHTALYWYRQSLGQGLEFLIYFQGNSAPDKSGLPSDRFSAERTGGSVSTLTIQRTQQEDSAVYLCASSLTLASTYEQYFGPGTRLTVT.

This clonotype was recorded many times. The rearrangement uses TRBV24-1 and TRBJ2-3; the D gene could be TRBD1 or TRBD2 (5 bases each). Germline CDR1 is KGHDR and CDR2 is SFDVKD. This CDR3 region has 17 residues. Trimming took off 5 bases at V and 5 bases at J, with 22 bases between the two ends. This CDR3 is CATSAPSGTASIDTQYF. The CDR3 region has the DNA TGTGCCACCAGTGCTCCCTCCGGGACGGCCTCGATAGATACGCAGTATTTT.

This clonotype has only a few counts. The rearrangement links TRBV5-6 to TRBJ2-7; D is unclear. CDR1 is SGHDT and CDR2 is YYEEEE in the germline V gene. V was shortened by 4 bases and J by 5 bases, with 10 bases between the two germline ends. CDR3 size: 12 residues. CDR3 in amino acids: CASSQPADEQYF. CDR3 DNA: TGTGCCAGCAGCCAGCCGGCCGACGAGCAGTACTTC.